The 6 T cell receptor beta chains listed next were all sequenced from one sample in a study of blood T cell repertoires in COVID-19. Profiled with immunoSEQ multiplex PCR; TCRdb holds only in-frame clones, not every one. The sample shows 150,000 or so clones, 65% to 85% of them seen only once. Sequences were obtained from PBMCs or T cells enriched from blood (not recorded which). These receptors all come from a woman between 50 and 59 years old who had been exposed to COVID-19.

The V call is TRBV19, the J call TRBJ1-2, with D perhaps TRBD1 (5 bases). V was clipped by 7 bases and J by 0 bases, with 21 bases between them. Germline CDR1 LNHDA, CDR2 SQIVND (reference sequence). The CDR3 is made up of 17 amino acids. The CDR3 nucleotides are TGTGCCAGTACACGCCGGGGGGGATTGAAGACTAACTATGGCTACACCTTC. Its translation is CASTRRGGLKTNYGYTF.

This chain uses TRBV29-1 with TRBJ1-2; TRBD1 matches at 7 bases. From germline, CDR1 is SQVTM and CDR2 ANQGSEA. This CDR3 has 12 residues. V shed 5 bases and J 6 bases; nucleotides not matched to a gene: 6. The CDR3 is CSVPGTVNGYTF. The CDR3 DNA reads TGCAGCGTTCCCGGGACAGTAAATGGCTACACCTTC. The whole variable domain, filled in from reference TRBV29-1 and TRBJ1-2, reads SAVISQKPSRDICQRGTSLTIQCQVDSQVTMMFWYRQQPGQSLTLIATANQGSEATYESGFVIDKFPISRPNLTFSTLTVSNMSPEDSSIYLCSVPGTVNGYTFGSGTRLTVV.

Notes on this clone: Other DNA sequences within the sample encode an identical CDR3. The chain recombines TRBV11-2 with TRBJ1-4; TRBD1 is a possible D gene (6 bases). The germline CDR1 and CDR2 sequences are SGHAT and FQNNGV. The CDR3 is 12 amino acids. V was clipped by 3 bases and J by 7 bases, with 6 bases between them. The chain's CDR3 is CASSLGAEKLFF. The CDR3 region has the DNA TGTGCCAGCAGCTTGGGGGCTGAAAAACTGTTTTTT.

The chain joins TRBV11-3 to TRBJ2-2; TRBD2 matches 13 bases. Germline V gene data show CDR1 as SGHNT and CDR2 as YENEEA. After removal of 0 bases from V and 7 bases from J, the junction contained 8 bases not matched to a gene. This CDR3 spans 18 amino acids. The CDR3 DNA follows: TGTGCCAGCAGCTTAGAAGGACGACTAGCGGGGGGATACGGGGAGCTGTTTTTT. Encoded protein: CASSLEGRLAGGYGELFF.

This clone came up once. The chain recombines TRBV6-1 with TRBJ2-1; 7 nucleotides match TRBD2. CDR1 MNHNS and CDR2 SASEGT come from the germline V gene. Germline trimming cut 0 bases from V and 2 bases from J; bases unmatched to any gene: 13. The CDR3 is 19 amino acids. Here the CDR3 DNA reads TGTGCCAGCAGTGAAGCGCTTCCAGGTTTGAGCGGGACCTACAATGAGCAGTTCTTC. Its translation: CASSEALPGLSGTYNEQFF.

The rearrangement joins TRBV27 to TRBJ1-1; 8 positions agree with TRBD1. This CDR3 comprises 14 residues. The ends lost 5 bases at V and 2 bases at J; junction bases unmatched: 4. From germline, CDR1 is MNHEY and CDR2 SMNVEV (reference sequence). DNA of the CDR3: TGTGCCAGCAGTCCGGGACAGGTCAACACTGAAGCTTTCTTT. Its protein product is CASSPGQVNTEAFF.